This entry concerns a single T cell receptor beta chain. The antigen it recognizes is unknown. No much larger clone is present one base from it, and per-base qualities are unavailable. The data originate from a study of blood T cell repertoires in COVID-19 (dated by TCRdb to between 2020 and 2021). About the study as a whole: Collaborator samples came from the United States, Italy and Spain and covered acute and convalescent phases of COVID-19. Samples came from the ongoing ImmuneRACE study (first 160 participants) plus 1,254 subjects from 6 global collaborators. A freely available public database, intended as a resource for researchers studying the immune response to SARS-CoV-2, is where the repertoires were released. Where available, HLA class I and class II types were obtained from metadata supplied by the sample provider rather than from assay-based typing. The prospective study material was composed of cDNA or gDNA derived from T cells, B-cell-depleted T cells, or PBMCs. Deeply sampled blood TCRbeta repertoires from subjects exposed to, actively infected with, or recovered from COVID-19 were included in the dataset. Nearly every sample came with metadata listing a de-identified subject ID, COVID-19 status, age in years and sex.

The collaborating institutions used their own protocols to collect whole blood in K2EDTA tubes. For TCRbeta analysis, collaborators shipped samples as frozen whole blood, isolated PBMCs, or DNA extracted from either of those sample types. TCRbeta CDR3 regions were amplified from genomic DNA using the immunoSEQ Assay, a bias-controlled multiplex PCR. Per the authors' processing: Within the assay, amplification of reference gene primers was used to estimate how many nucleated cells each sample contained. To quantify the absolute abundance of each unique TCRbeta CDR3 rearrangement, sequence reads were collapsed and filtered. For each sample, productive Simpson clonality was calculated by taking the square root of Simpson's diversity index across productive rearrangements. TCRdb re-hosts the immuneACCESS table, in-frame sequences only. Its copies lack some clones; in the studies checked, an unresolved V gene accounts for under half of them, and the cause for the rest is not known. That table is the source of V, J and clone size, and D and trimming were worked out from the DNA. For this sample there are fewer than 110,000 clones; 70% to 90% appear just once. Together, the top ten hold around 6.5% of the sample.

V gives up 3 bases and J gives up 0 bases, and the segment between their germline ends measures 9 bases. The CDR3, cysteine through phenylalanine, is 14 amino acids long. Only the CDR3 region is kept as DNA, spanning 42 bases read in frame from base 1. The germline V gene (reference sequence) yields GTSNPN for CDR1 and SVGIG for CDR2. Study-wide findings and limitations: The quantity of clinical and demographic metadata differed by source and by participant and was supplied without curation.

This receptor chain uses TRBV30 and TRBJ1-3, with the D gene not clear enough to name. The sequencing input was peripheral blood. The origin of this receptor is a man over 45 with active or convalescent COVID-19. The CDR3 is CAWRTTVSGNTIYF. The DNA is as follows: TGTGCCTGGAGGACAACGGTCTCTGGAAACACCATATATTTT. The entire variable domain, with the stretches around the CDR3 drawn from the reference TRBV30 and TRBJ1-3 proteins, is SQTIHQWPATLVQPVGSPLSLECTVEGTSNPNLYWYRQAAGRGLQLLFYSVGIGQISSEVPQNLSASRPQDRQFILSSKKLLLSDSGFYLCAWRTTVSGNTIYFGEGSWLTVV.